This T cell receptor beta chain was obtained from a study of blood T cell repertoires in COVID-19. About the study: Donors in the United States, Italy and Spain gave samples during acute or convalescent COVID-19. T cells, B-cell-depleted T cells, or PBMCs provided the cDNA or gDNA that served as material.

The CDR3 extends over 15 amino acids. V was cut by 1 base and J by 4 bases, with 14 bases left in between. The V gene's germline CDR1 is MGHRA and CDR2 YSYEKL. In the original processing: The assay estimated nucleated cells by amplifying reference gene primers. The protocol was immunoSEQ multiplex PCR, while the TCRdb copy is restricted to in-frame clones and leaves out a portion. V, J and clone size were drawn from that table, and D and trimming were deduced from the DNA. The data hold approximately 260,000 clones, with 75% to 90% observed a single time. Sequencing input: peripheral blood. This clonotype was sampled from a woman aged 40 to 50 with acute or convalescent COVID-19. The rearrangement uses TRBV4-1 and TRBJ2-7; tentative D call: TRBD2 (6 bases). CDR3 sequence reads: CASSQGGGEIYEQYV. The CDR3 nucleotides read TGCGCCAGCAGCCAAGGTGGCGGGGAAATATACGAGCAGTACGTC.